The clone carrying this TCR beta chain was seen a handful of times. Antiretroviral therapy had run roughly three months, about 14 weeks, before follow-up blood collection. The repertoire came from unfractionated whole blood and reflected all unsorted peripheral T cells. The data are from a study of HIV-infected patients and healthy controls. 450 to 600 ng RNA was reverse transcribed with alpha and beta constant-region primers. Alpha and beta chain libraries were made separately by chain-specific third strand synthesis with multiplexing indices. TCRdb redid the calling of the 5' RACE reads with MiXCR, one entry per CDR3 protein. Of fewer than 20,000 distinct CDR3 sequences detected, under 9.5% appear once; the ten largest clones hold about 20%. V lost 3 bases and J lost 9; bases outside the gene matches: 10. The CDR3 loop spans 15 amino acids. Germline V gives CDR1 SGHRS, CDR2 YFSETQ.

The V and J genes are TRBV5-1 and TRBJ2-1; TRBD2 matches 9 bases. The material sequenced was blood, taken during antiretroviral therapy. This clonotype was obtained from an adult with HIV infection. CDR3 protein: CASSSLGGRAAEQFF. DNA for the CDR3: TGCGCCAGCAGCTCCCTCGGCGGGAGGGCCGCTGAGCAGTTCTTC.